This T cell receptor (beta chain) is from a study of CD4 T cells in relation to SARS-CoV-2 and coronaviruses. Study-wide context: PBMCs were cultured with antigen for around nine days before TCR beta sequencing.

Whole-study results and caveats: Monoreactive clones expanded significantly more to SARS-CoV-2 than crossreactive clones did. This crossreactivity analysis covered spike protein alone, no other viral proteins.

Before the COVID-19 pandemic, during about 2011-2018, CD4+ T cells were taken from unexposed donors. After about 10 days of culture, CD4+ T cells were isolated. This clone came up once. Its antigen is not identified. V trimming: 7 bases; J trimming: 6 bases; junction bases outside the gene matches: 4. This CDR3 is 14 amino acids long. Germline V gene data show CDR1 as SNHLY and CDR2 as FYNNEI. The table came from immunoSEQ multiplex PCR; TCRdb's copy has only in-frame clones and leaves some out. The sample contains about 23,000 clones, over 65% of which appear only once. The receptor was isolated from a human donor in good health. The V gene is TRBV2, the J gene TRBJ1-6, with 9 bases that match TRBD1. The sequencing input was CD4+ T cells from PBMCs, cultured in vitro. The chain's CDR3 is CASKWDRANSPLHF. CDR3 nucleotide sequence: TGTGCCAGCAAGTGGGACAGGGCTAATTCACCCCTCCACTTT.